Sequencing of this T cell receptor beta chain was carried out in a study of tumor-infiltrating lymphocytes in primary liver carcinoma. Background on the study: Tumor stage was T1-T3 N0M0, and tumor size was roughly 4 to 10 cm across. The yield of productive TCRbeta reads per sample was roughly 3.5 to 7.13 million and was similar across tissue types. General study results and limits: It was tumor-adjacent and tumor-blood pairs that overlapped less than tumor region pairs did.

This clonotype was seen a single time. Its antigen is unidentified. Production of TCR beta cDNA used approximately 0.45 ug total RNA together with a constant-region primer. What produced the TCR beta libraries was three nested multiplex PCR rounds using slightly modified ARM-PCR. TRBV1-TRBV30 forward primers paired with a C-beta reverse primer drove the first two PCR rounds, 10 cycles each. TCRdb passed the multiplex PCR reads through MiXCR, listing each CDR3 protein once. The profile shows more than 95,000 distinct CDR3 sequences, about four fifths of them singletons. The roughly 18-32 mg bulk tissue piece was not sorted before simultaneous RNA and DNA extraction. Every tumor was sampled at five separate regions. From germline, CDR1 is SGHNT and CDR2 YYREEE (reference sequence). The length of the CDR3 is 15 residues. Trimming cost V 4 bases and J 5 bases, with 16 bases left between them.

This clonotype was obtained from a man aged 35 to 55 with primary liver carcinoma and hepatitis B virus infection. This chain connects TRBV5-4 to TRBJ1-5; D is unclear. Specimen: liver tumor tissue from sampling region 3. Subset given: tumor region T3, left-lateral pole. CDR3 DNA sequence: TGTGCCAGCAGCCGCGACGGAAATAACTATCAGCCCCAGCATTTT. Translation: CASSRDGNNYQPQHF.